Each of the 23 T cell receptor beta chains below was sequenced from the same sample in a study of beta chain features in type 1 diabetes. cDNA synthesis used the whole RNA isolate, giving expressed TCRB sequences. Clones were sequenced by immunoSEQ multiplex PCR, and TCRdb holds only the in-frame ones, with some missing. The sample contains around 430,000 clones, approximately 30% of which appear only once. The sequenced material came from naive CD4+ T cells from blood. The receptors stem from a man between 18 and 35 years old in good health.

This clone was seen a few times. The rearrangement uses TRBV2 and TRBJ2-1, with D possibly being TRBD2 (6 bases). Germline CDR1 and CDR2: SNHLY and FYNNEI. V lost 9 bases and J lost 7, with 19 bases in between. The CDR3 runs to 14 residues. The CDR3 here is CASSTAGMLNEQFF. DNA for the CDR3: TGTGCCAGTAGCACAGCGGGCATGCTGAATGAGCAGTTCTTC.

V and J are TRBV2 and TRBJ2-5, with a weak D call TRBD2 (5 bases). CDR3 length: 14 amino acids. Germline lookup yields CDR1 SNHLY and CDR2 FYNNEI. Trimming stripped 7 bases from V and 0 bases from J, with 12 bases between. The CDR3 DNA is TGTGCCAGCAATTTAGGCGGGTACCAAGAGACCCAGTACTTC. Translation gives CASNLGGYQETQYF.

CDR3 sequence reads: CASSLGRNQPQHF. CDR3 in DNA: TGTGCCAGCAGCTTGGGCAGAAATCAGCCCCAGCATTTT. V usage is TRBV7-9 and J usage is TRBJ1-5; D is ambiguous. V lost 3 bases, J lost 4 bases, and 7 bases lay in between. The CDR3 covers 13 residues. Germline V gives CDR1 SEHNR, CDR2 FQNEAQ (reference sequence).

The chain employs TRBV5-1 and TRBJ2-1, with a tentative D call TRBD2 (6 bases). Germline V gene data show CDR1 as SGHRS and CDR2 as YFSETQ. The CDR3 has 15 residues. Trimming shortened V by 4 bases and J by 5 bases, and 16 bases separated the two germline ends. This CDR3 is CASSPGAIGDNEQFF. CDR3 DNA: TGCGCCAGCAGCCCGGGAGCCATAGGGGACAATGAGCAGTTCTTC. The entire variable domain, with the rest obtained from reference TRBV5-1 and TRBJ2-1, is as follows: KAGVTQTPRYLIKTRGQQVTLSCSPISGHRSVSWYQQTPGQGLQFLFEYFSETQRNKGNFPGRFSGRQFSNSRSEMNVSTLELGDSALYLCASSPGAIGDNEQFFGPGTRLTVL.

This clone has just a few counts. V is TRBV30 and J is TRBJ2-1, with a possible D match to TRBD2 (5 bases). The germline V gene has CDR1 GTSNPN and CDR2 SVGIG (reference sequence). This CDR3 has 13 amino acids. With 2 bases removed from V and 5 bases from J, the gap between germline ends came to 10 bases. The CDR3 region has the DNA TGTGCCTGGAGTCGTAGCGAAAACAATGAGCAGTTCTTC. Translated, it gives CAWSRSENNEQFF.

This rearrangement joins TRBV5-6 to TRBJ2-1; D unresolved. Germline CDR1 reads SGHDT; CDR2 reads YYEEEE. V shed 3 bases and J shed 1 base, with 2 bases lying between them. The CDR3 sequence is 12 residues long. CDR3 residues: CASSYSYNEQFF. The DNA for the CDR3 is TGTGCCAGCAGCTATTCCTACAATGAGCAGTTCTTC.

The sample holds a few counts of this clone. V gene TRBV7-3 combines with J gene TRBJ2-3; 12 nucleotides match TRBD2. From germline, CDR1 is SGHTA and CDR2 FQGTGA. V dropped 2 bases and J dropped 5; count of bases not matched to a gene: 11. The CDR3 totals 18 residues. CDR3 bases: TGTGCCAGCAGCTTACGTGGACTAGCGGGATCAAAGGGAGATACGCAGTATTTT. It is translated as CASSLRGLAGSKGDTQYF.

The chain recombines TRBV7-9 with TRBJ2-1; D possibly corresponds to TRBD2 (6 bases). This CDR3 is 15 amino acids long. Between the trimmed V and J ends, which lost 5 bases and 3 bases, there was a span of 14 bases. The germline gives CDR1 SEHNR, CDR2 FQNEAQ (reference sequence). The CDR3: CASSPGTPLYNEQFF. The CDR3 DNA reads as TGTGCCAGCAGCCCCGGGACTCCACTCTACAATGAGCAGTTCTTC.

The CDR3 spells CASSGTGVREKLFF. Here the CDR3 DNA reads TGTGCCAGCAGTGGGACAGGGGTGCGAGAAAAACTGTTTTTT. The rearrangement links TRBV28 to TRBJ1-4; 10 nucleotides match TRBD1. Trimming took 5 bases from V and 8 from J; bases not matched to a gene: 5. The CDR3 spans 14 residues. The germline V gene encodes CDR1 MDHEN and CDR2 SYDVKM.

This clone was observed a few times. Here the CDR3 reads CASSYPLRQGTYEQYF. The CDR3 DNA follows: TGTGCCAGCAGTTACCCGCTGAGACAGGGGACCTACGAGCAGTACTTC. This chain connects TRBV6-5 to TRBJ2-7; 8 bases line up with TRBD1. Germline V gene data show CDR1 as MNHEY and CDR2 as SVGAGI. This CDR3 comprises 16 residues. V lost 2 bases and J lost 2; bases outside the gene matches: 8.

The chain recombines TRBV5-1 with TRBJ2-7; D gene uncertain. V lost 0 bases, J lost 4 bases, and 20 bases lay in between. This CDR3 is built from 17 residues. The V gene's germline CDR1 is SGHRS and CDR2 YFSETQ. DNA for the CDR3: TGCGCCAGCAGCTTGGTGGCGATAGGCTGGACCTCTTACGAGCAGTACTTC. Its translation: CASSLVAIGWTSYEQYF.

This clone was detected only a few times. One end of the junction is discordant with germline, which a read error may explain. This rearrangement joins TRBV4-3 to TRBJ2-6; possibly TRBD1 for D (5 bases). The CDR3 spans 13 residues. CDR1 LGHNA and CDR2 YSLEER come from the germline V gene. CDR3 DNA: TGCGCCAGCAGGATCTCTGGGGCCATCGTCCTGACTTTC. This sequence encodes CASRISGAIVLTF.

This clone was observed a handful of times. The chain is built from TRBV29-1 and TRBJ1-4; D is unresolved. Germline-derived CDR1 and CDR2 are SQVTM and ANQGSEA. Trimming cost V 7 bases and J 10 bases, with 16 bases left between them. The CDR3 extends over 12 amino acids. CDR3 DNA sequence: TGCAGCGCTCGTGAGACGGCTGGAAAACTGTTTTTT. It codes for CSARETAGKLFF.

The chain has TRBV7-2 and TRBJ2-7, with unresolved D. V lost 0 bases and J lost 6, with 9 bases in between. The germline V gene has CDR1 SGHTA and CDR2 FQGNSA. This CDR3 region has 13 residues. The CDR3 sequence: CASSLARVGEQYF. Written as DNA, the CDR3 is TGTGCCAGCAGCTTAGCTAGGGTCGGCGAGCAGTACTTC.

As to this clone: Within the sample, other DNA sequences also encode this same CDR3. J is TRBJ2-1 and V is TRBV30; D not certain. The CDR3 sequence is 11 residues long. Germline CDR1 is GTSNPN and CDR2 is SVGIG (reference sequence). With 0 bases removed from V and 9 bases from J, the gap between germline ends came to 6 bases. CDR3 sequence reads: CAWSVRAEQFF. The DNA for the CDR3 is TGTGCCTGGAGTGTACGGGCTGAGCAGTTCTTC.

This clone came up a few times. Other DNA sequences in the same sample also yield this CDR3. This chain uses TRBV9 with TRBJ2-3, with a tentative D call TRBD2 (6 bases). In germline, CDR1 is SGDLS, CDR2 YYNGEE. V was cut by 0 bases and J by 6 bases, with 11 bases left in between. The CDR3 totals 14 residues. The CDR3 region is CASSVELAGDTQYF. CDR3 in DNA: TGTGCCAGCAGCGTAGAACTAGCAGGTGATACGCAGTATTTT.

The chain uses TRBV5-6 and TRBJ2-7, with D perhaps matching TRBD1 (5 bases). The V end lost 3 bases, the J end lost 3 bases, and 10 bases lay between the germline ends. The CDR3 runs to 13 residues. Germline V CDR1 and CDR2: SGHDT, YYEEEE. CDR3 coding DNA: TGTGCCAGCAGCTCCTACGACAGCTACGAGCAGTACTTC. The encoded protein is CASSSYDSYEQYF.

For this clone: The junction does not match germline at one end; this may be a read error. The chain joins TRBV27 to TRBJ2-1, with TRBD2 identical over 7 bases. This CDR3 is built from 14 residues. Germline CDR1 MNHEY, CDR2 SMNVEV (reference sequence). The CDR3 here is CASSFERGYNERFF. DNA for the CDR3: TGTGCCAGCAGTTTTGAGCGGGGTTACAATGAGCGGTTCTTC.

This chain connects TRBV25-1 to TRBJ2-1, with D perhaps being TRBD1 or TRBD2 (5 bases each). The CDR3 contains 14 residues. V lost 2 bases and J 5 bases, leaving 10 bases between the germline ends. Germline loops: CDR1 MGHDK, CDR2 SYGVNS. CDR3 DNA: TGTGCCAGCAGTGAACCGGGGCAGAACAATGAGCAGTTCTTC. Translation gives CASSEPGQNNEQFF.

This clone was seen a handful of times. The rearrangement joins TRBV9 to TRBJ2-3, with 9 bases aligning to TRBD2. The CDR3 runs 17 residues. Per the germline V gene, CDR1 is SGDLS and CDR2 is YYNGEE. After removal of 4 bases from V and 2 bases from J, the junction contained 11 bases not matched to a gene. The CDR3 DNA sequence: TGTGCCAGCAGCCCCGGTTTAACTAGCGGGCACACAGATACGCAGTATTTT. It specifies CASSPGLTSGHTDTQYF.

V and J are TRBV7-2 and TRBJ1-1; 7 bases line up with TRBD1. Germline trimming cut 3 bases from V and 6 bases from J; bases unmatched to any gene: 4. The CDR3 totals 13 residues. CDR1 and CDR2 from the germline V gene are SGHTA and FQGNSA. The CDR3 spells CASSFRQGAEAFF. In DNA form, the CDR3 reads TGTGCCAGCAGCTTTAGGCAGGGGGCTGAAGCTTTCTTT.

This clone was detected a few times. The chain is built from TRBV30 and TRBJ2-1; D gene ambiguous. Trimming cost V 3 bases and J 4 bases, with 7 bases left between them. This CDR3 spans 12 amino acids. Looked up from germline, CDR1 is GTSNPN and CDR2 is SVGIG (reference sequence). CDR3 nucleotide sequence: TGTGCCTGGAGCCCACTGTACAATGAGCAGTTCTTC. It yields the protein CAWSPLYNEQFF.

V and J are TRBV7-6 and TRBJ2-5; D might be TRBD1 or TRBD2, each matching 5 bases. The CDR3 is made up of 13 amino acids. Germline V gene data show CDR1 as SGHVS and CDR2 as FNYEAQ. V was shortened by 4 bases and J by 3 bases, with 9 bases between the two germline ends. CDR3 loop: CASSSGAEETQYF. The CDR3 DNA reads TGTGCCAGCAGCTCCGGGGCTGAAGAGACCCAGTACTTC. Full variable domain (missing parts from reference TRBV7-6 and TRBJ2-5): GAGVSQSPRYKVTKRGQDVALRCDPISGHVSLYWYRQALGQGPEFLTYFNYEAQQDKSGLPNDRFSAERPEGSISTLTIQRTEQRDSAMYRCASSSGAEETQYFGPGTRLLVL.